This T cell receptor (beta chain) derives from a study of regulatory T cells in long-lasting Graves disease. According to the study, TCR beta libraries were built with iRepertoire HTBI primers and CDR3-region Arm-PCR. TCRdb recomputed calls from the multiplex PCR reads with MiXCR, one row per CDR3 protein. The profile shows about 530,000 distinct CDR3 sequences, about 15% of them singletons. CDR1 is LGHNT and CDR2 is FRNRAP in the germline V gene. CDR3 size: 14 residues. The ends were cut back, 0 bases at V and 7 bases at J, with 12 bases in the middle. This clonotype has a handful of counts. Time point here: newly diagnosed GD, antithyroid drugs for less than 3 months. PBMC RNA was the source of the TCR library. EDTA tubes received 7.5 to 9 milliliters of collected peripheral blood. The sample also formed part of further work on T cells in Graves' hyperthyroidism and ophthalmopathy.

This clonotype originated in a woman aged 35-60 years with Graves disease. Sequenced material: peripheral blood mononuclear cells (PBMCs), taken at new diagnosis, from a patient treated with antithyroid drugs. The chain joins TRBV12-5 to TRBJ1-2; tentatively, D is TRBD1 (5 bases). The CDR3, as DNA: TGTGCTAGTGGTTTGGTTCGGGGCGAAGTTGGCTACACCTTC. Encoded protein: CASGLVRGEVGYTF.